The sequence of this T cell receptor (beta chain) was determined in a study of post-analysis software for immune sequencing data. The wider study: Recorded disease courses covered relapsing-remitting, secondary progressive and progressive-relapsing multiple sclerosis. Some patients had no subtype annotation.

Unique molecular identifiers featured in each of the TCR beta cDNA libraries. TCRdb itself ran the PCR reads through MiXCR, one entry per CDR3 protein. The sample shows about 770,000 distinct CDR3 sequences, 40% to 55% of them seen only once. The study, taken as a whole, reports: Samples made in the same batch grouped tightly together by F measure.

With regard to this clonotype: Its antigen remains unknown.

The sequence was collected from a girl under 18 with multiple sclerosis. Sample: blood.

CDR3 DNA sequence: TGTGCCAGCAGTTACGTCGCCTACGAGCAGTACTTC. It codes for CASSYVAYEQYF. The rearrangement joins TRBV6-2 or TRBV6-3 to TRBJ2-7, with no clear D. The CDR3 covers 12 residues. In germline, CDR1 is MNHEY, CDR2 SVGEGT. V dropped 2 bases and J dropped 2 bases, with 4 bases sitting between them.